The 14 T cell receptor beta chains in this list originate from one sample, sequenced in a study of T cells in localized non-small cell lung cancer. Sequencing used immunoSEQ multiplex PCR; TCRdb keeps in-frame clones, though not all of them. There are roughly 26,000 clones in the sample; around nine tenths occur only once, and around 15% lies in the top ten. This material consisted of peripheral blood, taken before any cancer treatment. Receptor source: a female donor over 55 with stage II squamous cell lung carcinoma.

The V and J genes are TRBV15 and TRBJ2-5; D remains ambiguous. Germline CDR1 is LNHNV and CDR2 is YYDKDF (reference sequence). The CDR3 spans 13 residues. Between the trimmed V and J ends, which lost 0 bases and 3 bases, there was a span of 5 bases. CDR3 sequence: CATSRDQKETQYF. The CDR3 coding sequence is TGTGCCACCAGCAGAGATCAAAAAGAGACCCAGTACTTC.

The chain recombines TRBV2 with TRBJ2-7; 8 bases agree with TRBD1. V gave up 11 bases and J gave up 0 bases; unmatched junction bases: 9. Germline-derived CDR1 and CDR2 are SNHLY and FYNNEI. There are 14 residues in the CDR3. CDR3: CAFKDRGFSYEQYF. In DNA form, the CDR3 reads TGTGCCTTCAAAGACAGGGGCTTCTCCTACGAGCAGTACTTC.

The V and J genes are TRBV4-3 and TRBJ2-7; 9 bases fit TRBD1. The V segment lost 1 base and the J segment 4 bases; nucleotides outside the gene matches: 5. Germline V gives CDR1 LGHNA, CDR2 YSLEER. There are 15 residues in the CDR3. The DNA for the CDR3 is TGCGCCAGCAGCCAAGTGCCGGGACAGGGTTACGAGCAGTACTTC. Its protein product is CASSQVPGQGYEQYF.

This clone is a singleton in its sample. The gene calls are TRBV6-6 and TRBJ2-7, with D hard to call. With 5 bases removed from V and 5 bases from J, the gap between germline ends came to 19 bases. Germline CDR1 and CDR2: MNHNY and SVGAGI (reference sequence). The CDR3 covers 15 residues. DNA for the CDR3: TGTGCCAGCAGTCCCATCGGCGTGGGAACCCACGAGCAGTACTTC. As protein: CASSPIGVGTHEQYF.

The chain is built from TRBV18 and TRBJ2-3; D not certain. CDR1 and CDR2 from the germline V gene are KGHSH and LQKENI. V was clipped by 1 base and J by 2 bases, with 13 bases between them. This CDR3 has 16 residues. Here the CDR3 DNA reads TGTGCCAGCTCACCACTTTCACAAAGGAACACAGATACGCAGTATTTT. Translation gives CASSPLSQRNTDTQYF.

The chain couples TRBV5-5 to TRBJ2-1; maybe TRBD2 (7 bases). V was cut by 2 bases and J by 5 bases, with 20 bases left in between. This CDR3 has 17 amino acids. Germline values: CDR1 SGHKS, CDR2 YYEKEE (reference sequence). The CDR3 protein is CASSFGPGGSYDNEQFF. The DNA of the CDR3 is TGTGCCAGCAGCTTTGGACCGGGGGGCAGCTACGACAATGAGCAGTTCTTC.

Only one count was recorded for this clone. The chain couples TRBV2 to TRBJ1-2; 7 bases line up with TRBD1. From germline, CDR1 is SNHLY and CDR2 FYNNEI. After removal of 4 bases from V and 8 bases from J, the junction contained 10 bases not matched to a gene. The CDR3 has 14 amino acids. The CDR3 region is CASSVGTATGGYTF. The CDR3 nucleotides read TGTGCCAGCAGTGTTGGGACAGCAACAGGGGGCTACACCTTC. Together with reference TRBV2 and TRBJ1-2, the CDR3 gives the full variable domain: EPEVTQTPSHQVTQMGQEVILRCVPISNHLYFYWYRQILGQKVEFLVSFYNNEISEKSEIFDDQFSVERPDGSNFTLKIRSTKLEDSAMYFCASSVGTATGGYTFGSGTRLTVV.

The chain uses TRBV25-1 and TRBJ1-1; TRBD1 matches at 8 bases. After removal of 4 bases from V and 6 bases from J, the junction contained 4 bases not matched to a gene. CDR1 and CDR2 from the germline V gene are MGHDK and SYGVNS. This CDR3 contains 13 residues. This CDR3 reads CASSASGGSEAFF. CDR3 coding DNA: TGTGCCAGCAGTGCTTCAGGGGGCTCTGAAGCTTTCTTT.

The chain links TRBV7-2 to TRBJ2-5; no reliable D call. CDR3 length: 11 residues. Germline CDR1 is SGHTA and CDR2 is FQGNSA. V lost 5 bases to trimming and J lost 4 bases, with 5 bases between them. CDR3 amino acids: CASSRGETQYF. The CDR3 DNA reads TGTGCCAGCAGCCGAGGAGAGACCCAGTACTTC.

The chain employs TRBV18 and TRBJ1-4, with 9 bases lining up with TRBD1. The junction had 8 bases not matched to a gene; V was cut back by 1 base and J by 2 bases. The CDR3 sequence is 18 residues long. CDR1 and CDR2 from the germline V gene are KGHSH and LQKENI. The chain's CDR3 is CASSPRVPGQGTNEKLFF. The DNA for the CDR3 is TGTGCCAGCTCACCACGAGTCCCGGGACAGGGCACTAATGAAAAACTGTTTTTT.

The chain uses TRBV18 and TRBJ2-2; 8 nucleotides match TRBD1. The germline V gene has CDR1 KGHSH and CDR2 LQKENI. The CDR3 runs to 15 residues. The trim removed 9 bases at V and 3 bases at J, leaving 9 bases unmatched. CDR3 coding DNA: TGTGCCAGTTCCAGTGAACAGGGGGACACCGGGGAGCTGTTTTTT. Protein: CASSSEQGDTGELFF.

The CDR3 DNA follows: TGTGCCAGCAGTTTGACAGGGAACACTCACGTCCTGACTTTC. This sequence encodes CASSLTGNTHVLTF. The chain recombines TRBV28 with TRBJ2-6; the match to TRBD1 covers 7 bases. The CDR3 is made up of 14 amino acids. The J segment lost 11 bases and the V segment lost 3 bases, leaving 7 bases of the junction unmatched. Germline CDR1 reads MDHEN; CDR2 reads SYDVKM.

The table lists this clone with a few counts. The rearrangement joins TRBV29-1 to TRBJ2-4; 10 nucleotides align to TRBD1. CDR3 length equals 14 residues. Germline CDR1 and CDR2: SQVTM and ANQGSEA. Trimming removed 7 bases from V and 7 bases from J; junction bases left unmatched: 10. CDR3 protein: CSAKDGDRGNIQYF. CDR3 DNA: TGCAGCGCCAAGGACGGGGACAGGGGCAACATTCAGTACTTC. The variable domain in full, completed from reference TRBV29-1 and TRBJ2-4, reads SAVISQKPSRDICQRGTSLTIQCQVDSQVTMMFWYRQQPGQSLTLIATANQGSEATYESGFVIDKFPISRPNLTFSTLTVSNMSPEDSSIYLCSAKDGDRGNIQYFGAGTRLSVL.

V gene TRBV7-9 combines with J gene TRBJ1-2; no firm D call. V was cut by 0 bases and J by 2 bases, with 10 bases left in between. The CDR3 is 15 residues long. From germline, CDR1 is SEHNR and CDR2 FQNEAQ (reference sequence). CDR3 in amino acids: CASSLANPTNYGYTF. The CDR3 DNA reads TGTGCCAGCAGCTTAGCGAATCCGACCAACTATGGCTACACCTTC.